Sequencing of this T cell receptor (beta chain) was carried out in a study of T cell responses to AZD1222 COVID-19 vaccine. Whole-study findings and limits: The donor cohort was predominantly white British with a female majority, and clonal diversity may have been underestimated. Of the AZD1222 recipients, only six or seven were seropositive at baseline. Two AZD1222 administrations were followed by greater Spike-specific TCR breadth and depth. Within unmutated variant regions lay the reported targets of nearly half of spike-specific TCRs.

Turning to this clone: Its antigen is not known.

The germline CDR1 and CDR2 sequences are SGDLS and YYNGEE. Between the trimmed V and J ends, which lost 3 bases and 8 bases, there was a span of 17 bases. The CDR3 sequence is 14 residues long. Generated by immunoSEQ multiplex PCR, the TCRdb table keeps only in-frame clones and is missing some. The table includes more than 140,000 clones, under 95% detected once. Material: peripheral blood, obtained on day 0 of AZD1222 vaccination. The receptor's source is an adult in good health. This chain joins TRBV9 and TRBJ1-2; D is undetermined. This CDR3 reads CASSELGSSRGYTF. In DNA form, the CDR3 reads TGTGCCAGCAGCGAACTCGGGAGTTCCAGAGGCTACACCTTC.